This TCR beta chain stems from a study of patients and donors after allogeneic stem cell transplantation. V shed 5 bases, J shed 1 base, and the junction held 4 bases outside the gene matches. CDR3 size: 14 residues. TCRdb processed the RT-PCR reads anew with MiXCR; each CDR3 protein has one entry. The table includes over 200,000 distinct CDR3 sequences, more than 35% detected once. The material sequenced was blood, either unsorted or a sorted T cell fraction (not recorded which). The clonotype was recovered from a human donor who was either an allogeneic HSCT recipient or a stem cell or donor lymphocyte infusion donor (not recorded which). It is not recorded whose cells these are; they may come from a transplant donor. The V call is TRBV12-3 or TRBV12-4, the J call TRBJ2-5; TRBD1 matches at 7 bases. The CDR3 nucleotides read TGTGCCAGCAGTAAAACAGGGGTCCAAGAGACCCAGTACTTC. Its translation: CASSKTGVQETQYF.